The present entry profiles one T cell receptor beta chain with its context. These data originate in a study of blood T cell repertoires in COVID-19. Assay used: immunoSEQ multiplex PCR; TCRdb lists only in-frame clones, some missing. The sample includes around 330,000 clones, roughly 90% of them seen just once. From germline, CDR1 is MGHRA and CDR2 YSYEKL. The CDR3 runs 15 residues. Unmatched junction bases numbered 8, after V lost 5 bases and J lost 2 bases. This receptor was obtained from a woman aged 50 to 65 with active or convalescent COVID-19. The sequenced sample consisted of peripheral blood. The gene calls are TRBV4-1 and TRBJ2-7, with 8 bases aligning to TRBD2. The CDR3 protein is CASSVRAGETYEQYF. DNA of the CDR3: TGCGCCAGCAGCGTACGAGCGGGGGAAACCTACGAGCAGTACTTC.